This note documents a single T cell receptor (beta chain) sequence. The target antigen is unknown. These data come from a study of cytomegalovirus exposure and HLA in healthy donors. General study findings and limits: Researchers reportedly found TCR beta sequences accurately predicted most subjects' HLA-A and HLA-B alleles. A later analysis reported that several of the most significant clusters appeared to be linked to common viral pathogens, among them Epstein-Barr virus.

Germline lookup yields CDR1 MNHNS and CDR2 SASEGT. Trimming took 1 base from V and 8 from J, leaving 11 bases between them. There are 14 residues in the CDR3. Primers included in the PCR were 60 Vbeta and 13 Jbeta primers. Produced via immunoSEQ multiplex PCR; TCRdb's table is partial and in-frame only. This sample has 180,000 or so clones, with 75% to 85% found just once. The sequence was collected from a young man in good health and CMV-seronegative. The chain combines TRBV6-1 with TRBJ1-4; D not certain. Material: PBMCs. The CDR3 sequence is CASSEGGKWEKLFF. As DNA, the CDR3 is TGTGCCAGCAGTGAAGGAGGCAAATGGGAAAAACTGTTTTTT.